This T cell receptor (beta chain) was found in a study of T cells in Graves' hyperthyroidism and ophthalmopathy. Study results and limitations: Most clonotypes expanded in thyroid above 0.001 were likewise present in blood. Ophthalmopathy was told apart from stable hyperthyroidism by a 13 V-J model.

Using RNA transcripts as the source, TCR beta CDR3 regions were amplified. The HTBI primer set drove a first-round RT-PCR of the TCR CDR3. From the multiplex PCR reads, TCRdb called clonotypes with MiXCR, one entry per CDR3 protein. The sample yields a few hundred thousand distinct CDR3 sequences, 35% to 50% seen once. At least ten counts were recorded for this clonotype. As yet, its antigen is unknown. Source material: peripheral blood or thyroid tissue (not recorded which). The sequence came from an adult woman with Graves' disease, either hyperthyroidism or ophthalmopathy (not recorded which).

CDR3 coding DNA: TGTGCCAGCAGCGTAGGGGGGGGTCTGGGGGAGACCCAGTACTTC. Its protein is CASSVGGGLGETQYF. The V and J genes are TRBV9 and TRBJ2-5, with 7 bases identical to TRBD2. Trimming took 0 bases from V and 5 from J; bases not matched to a gene: 7. CDR1 is SGDLS and CDR2 is YYNGEE in the germline V gene. The CDR3 extends over 15 amino acids.